This TCR beta chain was recovered during a study of early T cells in non-severe SARS-CoV-2 infection. The CDR3 is made up of 16 amino acids. V gave up 4 bases and J gave up 1 base, with 14 bases separating them. Germline V lookup: CDR1 MNHEY, CDR2 SVGEGT. TCRdb re-called the 5' RACE reads through MiXCR, storing one row per CDR3 protein. The repertoire consists of about 70,000 distinct CDR3 sequences, with 14% occurring once and the leading ten covering roughly 3.8%. The material sequenced was whole blood, taken at baseline. The receptor was isolated from an adult who was a healthcare worker with PCR-confirmed SARS-CoV-2 infection or an uninfected control (not recorded which). The genes are TRBV6-2 or TRBV6-3 and TRBJ2-1; possibly TRBD1 or TRBD2 for D (5 bases each). The CDR3 protein is CASSFLGGGSYNEQFF. For the CDR3, the DNA is TGTGCCAGCAGTTTTCTTGGGGGTGGTTCCTACAATGAGCAGTTCTTC.